This T cell receptor beta chain stems from a study of T cell responses to AZD1222 COVID-19 vaccine. Assay: immunoSEQ multiplex PCR; the TCRdb copy retains only in-frame clones and omits some. This table holds about 140,000 clones, about 92% found once. Trimming shortened V by 6 bases and J by 4 bases, and 19 bases separated the two germline ends. Germline CDR1 MNHEY, CDR2 SMNVEV (reference sequence). The CDR3 runs 15 residues. The study, taken as a whole, reports: Spike-specific TCRs gained breadth and depth after people received two AZD1222 doses. Clonal diversity was possibly underestimated; the donors were predominantly white British and more often female.

Of note for this clone: Its antigen is undetermined.

This TCR was recovered from an adult who had recovered from COVID-19. The chain couples TRBV27 to TRBJ2-7; D is possibly TRBD2 (5 bases). The specimen comprised peripheral blood, sampled after recovery from COVID-19. The CDR3 region has the DNA TGTGCCAGCAGCCACAGCGGAAATAGCGCGTACGAGCAGTACTTC. Amino acids: CASSHSGNSAYEQYF.